This TCR beta chain is drawn from a study of T cell responses to AZD1222 COVID-19 vaccine. Study observations and caveats: In all cases, repertoires were sampled only after the peak T cell response. Along spike, vaccine-associated CD4 TCRs were found throughout, with dominance at 160-218 and 743-854. Seropositivity was recorded at baseline in only a handful of AZD1222 recipients.

V lost 0 bases and J lost 8, with 22 bases in between. Germline assignment: CDR1 SNHLY and CDR2 FYNNEI. The CDR3 has 17 amino acids. Clones were sequenced by immunoSEQ multiplex PCR, and TCRdb holds only the in-frame ones, with some missing. The data contain 150,000 or so clones, more than 85% of them seen just once; the ten biggest clones take up more than 1.4%. About this clone: Its antigen is currently unknown.

Sequences were derived from peripheral blood, sampled on day 0 of AZD1222 vaccination. The clonotype originates from an adult in good health. This chain links TRBV2 with TRBJ1-2; D is possibly TRBD1 (5 bases). The CDR3 region has the DNA TGTGCCAGCAGTGAAGCGCTTCGGGGGAGATCCTTAGGAGGCTACACCTTC. Translation gives CASSEALRGRSLGGYTF.